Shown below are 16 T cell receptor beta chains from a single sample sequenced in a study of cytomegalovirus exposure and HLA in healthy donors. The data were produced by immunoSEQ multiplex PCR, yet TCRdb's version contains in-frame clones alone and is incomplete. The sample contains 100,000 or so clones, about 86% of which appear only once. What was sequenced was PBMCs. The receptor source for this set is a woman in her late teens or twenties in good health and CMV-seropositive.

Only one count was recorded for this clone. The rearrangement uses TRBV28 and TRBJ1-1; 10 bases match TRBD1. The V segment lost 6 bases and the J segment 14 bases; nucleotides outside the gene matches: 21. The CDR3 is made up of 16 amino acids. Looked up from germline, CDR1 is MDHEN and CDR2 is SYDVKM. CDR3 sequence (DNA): TGTGCCAGCAGCCCCCCCGTACGACAGGGGGCTTCGGGTGACTTCTTT. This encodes CASSPPVRQGASGDFF.

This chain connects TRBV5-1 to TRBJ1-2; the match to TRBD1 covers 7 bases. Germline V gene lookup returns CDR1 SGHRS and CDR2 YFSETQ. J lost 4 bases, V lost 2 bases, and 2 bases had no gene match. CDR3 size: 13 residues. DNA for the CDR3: TGCGCCAGCAGCTTCGACAGGGCCTATGGCTACACCTTC. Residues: CASSFDRAYGYTF.

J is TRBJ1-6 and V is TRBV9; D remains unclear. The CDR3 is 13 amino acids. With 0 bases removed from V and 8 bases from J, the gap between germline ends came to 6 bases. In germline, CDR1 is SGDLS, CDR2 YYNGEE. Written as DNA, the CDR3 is TGTGCCAGCAGCGTAGACAGTGATTCACCCCTCCACTTT. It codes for CASSVDSDSPLHF.

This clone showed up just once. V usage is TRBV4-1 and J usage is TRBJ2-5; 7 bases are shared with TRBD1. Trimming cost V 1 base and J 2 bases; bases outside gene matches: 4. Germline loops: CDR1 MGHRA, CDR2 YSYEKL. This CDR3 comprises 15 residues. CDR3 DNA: TGCGCCAGCAGCCAAGTTGTGACAGGGCAAGAGACCCAGTACTTC. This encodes CASSQVVTGQETQYF.

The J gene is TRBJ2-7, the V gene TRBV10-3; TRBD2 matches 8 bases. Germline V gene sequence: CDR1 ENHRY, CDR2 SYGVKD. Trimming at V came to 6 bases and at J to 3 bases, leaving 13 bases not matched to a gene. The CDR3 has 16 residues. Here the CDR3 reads CAISESTGRVSYEQYF. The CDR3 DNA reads TGTGCCATCAGCGAAAGTACCGGGAGGGTAAGCTACGAGCAGTACTTC.

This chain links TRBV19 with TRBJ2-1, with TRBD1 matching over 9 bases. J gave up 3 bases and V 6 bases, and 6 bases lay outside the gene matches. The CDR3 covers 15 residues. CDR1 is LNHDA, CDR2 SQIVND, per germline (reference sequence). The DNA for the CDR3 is TGTGCCAGTAGAACCACGACAGGGGGCTACAATGAGCAGTTCTTC. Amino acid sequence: CASRTTTGGYNEQFF.

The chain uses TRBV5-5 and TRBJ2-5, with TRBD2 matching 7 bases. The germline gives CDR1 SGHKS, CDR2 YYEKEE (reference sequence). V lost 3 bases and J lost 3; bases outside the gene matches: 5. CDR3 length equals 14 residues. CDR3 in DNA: TGTGCCAGCAGCTGGGGCCTAGCGGAAGAGACCCAGTACTTC. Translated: CASSWGLAEETQYF.

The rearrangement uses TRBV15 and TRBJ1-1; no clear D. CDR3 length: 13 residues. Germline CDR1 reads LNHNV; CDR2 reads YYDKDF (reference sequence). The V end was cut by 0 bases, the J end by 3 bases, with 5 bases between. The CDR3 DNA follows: TGTGCCACCAGCAGAGAAAGAGACACTGAAGCTTTCTTT. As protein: CATSRERDTEAFF.

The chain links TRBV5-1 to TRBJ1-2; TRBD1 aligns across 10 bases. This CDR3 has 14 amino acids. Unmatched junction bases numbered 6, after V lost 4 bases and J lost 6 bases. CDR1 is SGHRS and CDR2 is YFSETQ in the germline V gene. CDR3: CASSRDRGGDGYTF. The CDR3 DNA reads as TGCGCCAGCAGCAGGGACAGGGGCGGGGATGGCTACACCTTC.

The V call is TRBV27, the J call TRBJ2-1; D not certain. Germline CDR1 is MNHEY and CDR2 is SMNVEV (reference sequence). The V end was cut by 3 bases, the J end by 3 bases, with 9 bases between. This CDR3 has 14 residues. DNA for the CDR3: TGTGCCAGCAGTTTGCCCGACAACTACAATGAGCAGTTCTTC. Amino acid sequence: CASSLPDNYNEQFF.

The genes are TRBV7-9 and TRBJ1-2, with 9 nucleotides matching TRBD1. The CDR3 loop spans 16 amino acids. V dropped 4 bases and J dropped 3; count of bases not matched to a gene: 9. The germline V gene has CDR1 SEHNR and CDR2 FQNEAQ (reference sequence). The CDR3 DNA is TGTGCCAGCAGCTATCCTGTGACAGGGGGGGACTATGGCTACACCTTC. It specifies CASSYPVTGGDYGYTF.

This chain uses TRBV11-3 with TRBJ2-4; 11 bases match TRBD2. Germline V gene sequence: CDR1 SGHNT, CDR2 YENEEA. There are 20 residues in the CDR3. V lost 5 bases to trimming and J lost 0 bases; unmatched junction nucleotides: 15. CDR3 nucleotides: TGTGCCAGCAGCCCACGACCCGCGGGACTAGCGGAAATAGCCAAAAACATTCAGTACTTC. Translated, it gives CASSPRPAGLAEIAKNIQYF.

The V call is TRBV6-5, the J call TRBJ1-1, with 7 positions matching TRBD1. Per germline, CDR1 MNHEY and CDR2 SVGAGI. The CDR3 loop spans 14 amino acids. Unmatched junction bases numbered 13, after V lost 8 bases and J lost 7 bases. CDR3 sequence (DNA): TGTGCCAGCGCCCCGACAGGGAAAAAGATTGAAGCTTTCTTT. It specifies CASAPTGKKIEAFF.

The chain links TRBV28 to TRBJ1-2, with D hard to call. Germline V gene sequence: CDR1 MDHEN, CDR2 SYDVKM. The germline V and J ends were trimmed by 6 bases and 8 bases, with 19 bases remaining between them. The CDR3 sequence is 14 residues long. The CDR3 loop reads CASSPTGPPGGYTF. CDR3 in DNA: TGTGCCAGCAGCCCGACCGGGCCTCCGGGGGGCTACACCTTC.

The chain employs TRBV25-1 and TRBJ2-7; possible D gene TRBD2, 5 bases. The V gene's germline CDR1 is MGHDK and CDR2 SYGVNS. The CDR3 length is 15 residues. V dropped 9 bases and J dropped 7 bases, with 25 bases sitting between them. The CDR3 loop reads CASTRWGAVFWEQYF. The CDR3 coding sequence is TGTGCCAGTACTCGGTGGGGAGCGGTTTTTTGGGAGCAGTACTTC.

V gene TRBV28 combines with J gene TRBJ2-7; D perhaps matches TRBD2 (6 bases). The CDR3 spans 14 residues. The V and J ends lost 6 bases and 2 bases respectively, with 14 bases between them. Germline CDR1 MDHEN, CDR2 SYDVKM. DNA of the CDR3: TGTGCCAGCAGCCCCCAAACGGGGGCCTACGAGCAGTACTTC. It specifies CASSPQTGAYEQYF. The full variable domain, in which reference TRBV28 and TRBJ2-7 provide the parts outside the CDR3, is DVKVTQSSRYLVKRTGEKVFLECVQDMDHENMFWYRQDPGLGLRLIYFSYDVKMKEKGDIPEGYSVSREKKERFSLILESASTNQTSMYLCASSPQTGAYEQYFGPGTRLTVT.